A single sample is the source of the 16 T cell receptor beta chains below, sequenced in a study of human T cells and chemical hapten exposure. Each CDR3 protein gets one entry after TCRdb re-called the RACE reads with MiXCR. The data contain some 100,000 distinct CDR3 sequences, approximately 8.6% of them singletons. Time point: patch test 2, 6 weeks after DPC sensitization. Treatment described: therapeutic diphenylcyclopropenone sensitization with weekly scalp DPC. The sequences come from whole blood, collected in connection with sensitization to the hapten diphenylcyclopropenone (DPC). The receptor set was obtained from a middle-aged woman with alopecia areata. Some clones in this sample may be carry-over from other donors' samples.

This clonotype was recorded many times. The rearrangement links TRBV7-2 to TRBJ1-6, with 7 nucleotides matching TRBD1. The CDR3 is 15 residues long. Per germline, CDR1 SGHTA and CDR2 FQGNSA. With 4 bases clipped from V and 8 bases from J, the junction kept 8 bases outside the gene matches. The CDR3 region has the DNA TGTGCCAGCAGCTCCGGGACAGAGACTTATTCACCCCTCCACTTT. Residues: CASSSGTETYSPLHF.

This clonotype was found a few times. This chain links TRBV9 with TRBJ2-1; TRBD2 matches 9 bases. CDR1 and CDR2 (germline): SGDLS, YYNGEE. V was pared by 2 bases and J by 2 bases, with 2 bases of the junction left unmatched. The CDR3 is made up of 15 amino acids. CDR3 sequence (DNA): TGTGCCAGCAGCGTGGCGGGAGGGACCTACAATGAGCAGTTCTTC. The encoded protein is CASSVAGGTYNEQFF.

This clonotype has a handful of counts. The chain uses TRBV18 and TRBJ1-5, with 7 nucleotides matching TRBD1. This CDR3 has 15 amino acids. With V trimmed by 2 bases and J by 7 bases, 8 bases remained unmatched. Germline CDR1 and CDR2: KGHSH and LQKENI. CDR3 sequence reads: CASSPNRGPGQPQHF. CDR3 nucleotides: TGTGCCAGCTCACCAAACAGGGGACCAGGACAGCCCCAGCATTTT. Variable domain in full (rest from reference TRBV18 and TRBJ1-5): NAGVMQNPRHLVRRRGQEARLRCSPMKGHSHVYWYRQLPEEGLKFMVYLQKENIIDESGMPKERFSAEFPKEGPSILRIQQVVRGDSAAYFCASSPNRGPGQPQHFGDGTRLSIL.

This clonotype was counted many times. The chain recombines TRBV27 with TRBJ1-1; D remains unclear. The CDR3 has 15 residues. Germline V gives CDR1 MNHEY, CDR2 SMNVEV (reference sequence). Trimming took off 5 bases at V and 4 bases at J, with 17 bases between the two ends. The CDR3 sequence is CASSHSLRDPTEAFF. In nucleotides, the CDR3 is TGTGCCAGCAGTCACTCCCTGAGGGATCCCACTGAAGCTTTCTTT.

A few counts support this clonotype. The rearrangement links TRBV11-3 to TRBJ2-5; D remains ambiguous. This CDR3 has 10 residues. Trimming left V 5 bases short and J 8 bases short, with 6 bases between. The V gene's germline CDR1 is SGHNT and CDR2 YENEEA. The CDR3 here is CASSEATQYF. CDR3 coding DNA: TGTGCCAGCAGCGAAGCAACCCAGTACTTC.

The sample holds many counts of this clonotype. V is TRBV27 and J is TRBJ2-4; a weak D match, TRBD1 (5 bases). Trimming stripped 5 bases from V and 3 bases from J, with 26 bases between. The CDR3 has 19 residues. Germline V gene sequence: CDR1 MNHEY, CDR2 SMNVEV (reference sequence). DNA of the CDR3: TGTGCCAGCAGTAGTATTCAGGGTAGGGGCCTTCGAGACAAAAACATTCAGTACTTC. Encoded protein: CASSSIQGRGLRDKNIQYF.

This clonotype was found a few times. CDR3 protein: CASSANGQSLGMAFF. The CDR3, as DNA: TGTGCCAGCAGCGCTAACGGACAGTCTCTAGGTATGGCTTTCTTT. The chain joins TRBV9 to TRBJ1-1; possible D gene TRBD1, 6 bases. This CDR3 has 15 amino acids. The germline CDR1 and CDR2 sequences are SGDLS and YYNGEE. The V and J ends lost 3 bases and 11 bases respectively, with 23 bases between them.

This clonotype was recorded a few times. The J gene is TRBJ1-6, the V gene TRBV7-6; possible D gene TRBD1, 5 bases. V was cut by 0 bases and J by 8 bases, with 14 bases left in between. Germline CDR1 and CDR2: SGHVS and FNYEAQ. This CDR3 is built from 16 residues. The CDR3 spells CASSLAAAGSYSPLHF. CDR3 DNA: TGTGCCAGCAGCTTAGCGGCGGCAGGGTCCTATTCACCCCTCCACTTT.

This clonotype has a handful of counts. CDR3 sequence (DNA): TGTGCCAGCAGTTTAGATGGGACAGGAATTGAGGGCTACACCTTC. This translates into CASSLDGTGIEGYTF. This chain joins TRBV12-3 or TRBV12-4 and TRBJ1-2, with 8 bases that match TRBD1. J was trimmed by 8 bases and V by 1 base; bases with no gene match: 9. The CDR3 spans 15 residues.

This clonotype has only a few counts. The rearrangement uses TRBV5-1 and TRBJ2-3; 7 bases line up with TRBD1. The CDR3 runs to 14 residues. Germline CDR1 SGHRS, CDR2 YFSETQ. V shed 5 bases, J shed 0 bases, and the junction held 3 bases outside the gene matches. This CDR3 reads CASRGGDSTDTQYF. The CDR3 region has the DNA TGCGCCAGCAGAGGGGGCGATAGCACAGATACGCAGTATTTT.

The chain joins TRBV5-1 to TRBJ1-1; possible D gene TRBD1, 5 bases. This CDR3 has 14 residues. CDR1 is SGHRS and CDR2 is YFSETQ in the germline V gene. Trimming removed 1 base from V and 6 bases from J, with 13 bases in between. For the CDR3, the DNA is TGCGCCAGCAGCTTGCTCCAGGGAGGGGCTGAAGCTTTCTTT. Its translation is CASSLLQGGAEAFF.

This clonotype was seen a few times. The V and J genes are TRBV7-8 and TRBJ2-7; 10 positions match TRBD2. With V trimmed by 5 bases and J by 1 base, 11 bases remained unmatched. Germline V CDR1 and CDR2: SGHVS, FQNEAQ. This CDR3 spans 17 amino acids. The CDR3 DNA is TGTGCCAGCAGCCGACCCCGACCTAGCGGGAGTTCCTACGAGCAGTACTTC. It is translated as CASSRPRPSGSSYEQYF.

This clonotype was seen more than once but under ten times. The chain recombines TRBV20-1 with TRBJ2-7; TRBD2 agrees at 7 bases. The CDR3 loop spans 15 amino acids. The germline CDR1 and CDR2 sequences are DFQATT and SNEGSKA (reference sequence). J gave up 4 bases and V 6 bases, and 15 bases lay outside the gene matches. The CDR3 spells CSAYPPSSGLYEQYF. CDR3 DNA: TGCAGTGCCTATCCGCCGTCTAGCGGCCTATACGAGCAGTACTTC.

This sequence joins TRBV27 and TRBJ2-7; the match to TRBD2 covers 7 bases. The CDR3 contains 14 residues. The germline gives CDR1 MNHEY, CDR2 SMNVEV (reference sequence). V shed 6 bases, J shed 2 bases, and the junction held 7 bases outside the gene matches. In nucleotides, the CDR3 is TGTGCCAGCAGCCTGGCTAGCGGCACCTACGAGCAGTACTTC. Protein: CASSLASGTYEQYF.

The rearrangement uses TRBV12-3 or TRBV12-4 and TRBJ2-4; D is possibly TRBD1 or TRBD2 (5 bases each). V shed 4 bases and J shed 0 bases, with 10 bases lying between them. The CDR3 length is 15 residues. CDR3 bases: TGTGCCAGCAGTTGGGACGGTATAGCCAAAAACATTCAGTACTTC. Translation: CASSWDGIAKNIQYF.

In this sample, this clonotype turned up many times. The chain employs TRBV6-2 or TRBV6-3 and TRBJ2-1; a weak D match, TRBD2 (6 bases). The germline gives CDR1 MNHEY, CDR2 SVGEGT. The CDR3 spans 14 residues. Trimming removed 5 bases from V and 8 bases from J, with 16 bases in between. The CDR3 here is CASSPTRLFHEQFF. DNA for the CDR3: TGTGCCAGCAGTCCGACTAGACTTTTCCATGAGCAGTTCTTC.